What follows are 9 T cell receptor beta chains derived from one specimen sequenced in a study of OX40 agonist ivuxolimab in advanced cancers. The assay was immunoSEQ multiplex PCR, and TCRdb's table has in-frame clones only and misses some. The sample lists 100,000 to 150,000 clones; approximately 90% were seen once. The specimen comprised CD4+ or CD8+ T cells sorted from blood, sampled in a trial of the OX40 agonist ivuxolimab. Source of these receptors: an adult with an advanced solid tumor such as melanoma, head and neck, liver or kidney cancer.

In this sample, this clone turned up once. The CDR3 coding sequence is TGTGCCAGCAGCCCAATGACTAGCAGCTACGAGCAGTACTTC. This gives the protein CASSPMTSSYEQYF. The J gene is TRBJ2-7, the V gene TRBV9, with 7 bases matching TRBD2. Per the germline V gene, CDR1 is SGDLS and CDR2 is YYNGEE. CDR3 length: 14 residues. Trimming removed 4 bases from V and 3 bases from J; junction bases left unmatched: 7.

The chain links TRBV10-1 to TRBJ2-1; the match to TRBD1 covers 9 bases. Germline CDR1 and CDR2: WNHNN and SYGVQD (reference sequence). V was pared by 5 bases and J by 3 bases, with 11 bases of the junction left unmatched. The CDR3 runs 17 residues. CDR3 nucleotide sequence: TGCGCCAGCAGTTCGACCTCCGGGACAGGGTTCTACAATGAGCAGTTCTTC. Its translation: CASSSTSGTGFYNEQFF.

The chain has TRBV6-5 and TRBJ1-6; D unclear. The CDR3 contains 15 residues. Per the germline V gene, CDR1 is MNHEY and CDR2 is SVGAGI. The germline V and J ends were trimmed by 6 bases and 4 bases, with 13 bases remaining between them. The CDR3 DNA reads as TGTGCCAGCAGGACCGGGGAACTATATAATTCACCCCTCCACTTT. This gives the protein CASRTGELYNSPLHF.

The chain joins TRBV9 to TRBJ2-1; 10 bases fit TRBD2. CDR1 is SGDLS, CDR2 YYNGEE, per germline. V trimming: 4 bases; J trimming: 3 bases; junction bases outside the gene matches: 4. The CDR3 contains 15 residues. CDR3 loop: CASSNSGGNYNEQFF. CDR3 DNA sequence: TGTGCCAGCAGCAATAGCGGGGGGAACTACAATGAGCAGTTCTTC.

The chain recombines TRBV28 with TRBJ2-6, with TRBD1 matching 8 bases. The CDR3 covers 17 residues. Germline V gene lookup returns CDR1 MDHEN and CDR2 SYDVKM. J gave up 1 base and V 1 base, and 3 bases lay outside the gene matches. The CDR3 nucleotides read TGTGCCAGCAGTTTATATCAGGGGGCATCTGGGGCCAACGTCCTGACTTTC. Translating it yields CASSLYQGASGANVLTF.

V gene TRBV5-1 combines with J gene TRBJ2-1; 10 bases map to TRBD1. CDR3 length: 16 residues. The trim removed 0 bases at V and 2 bases at J, leaving 2 bases unmatched. Looked up from germline, CDR1 is SGHRS and CDR2 is YFSETQ. CDR3 residues: CASSLGTGGAYNEQFF. The CDR3 bases are TGCGCCAGCAGCTTGGGGACAGGGGGAGCCTACAATGAGCAGTTCTTC.

This clone came up once. The chain combines TRBV27 with TRBJ2-5, with 8 bases matching TRBD2. The J call is uncertain, as TRBJ2-7 better fits the DNA end. The germline V gene has CDR1 MNHEY and CDR2 SMNVEV (reference sequence). The CDR3 is made up of 16 amino acids. CDR3 sequence: CASSYNPGGPSYEQYF. In DNA, the CDR3 is TGTGCCAGCAGTTATAATCCGGGAGGGCCTTCCTACGAGCAGTACTTC.

The chain couples TRBV28 to TRBJ1-1; the D gene is possibly TRBD1 (5 bases). CDR3 size: 16 residues. Trimming stripped 2 bases from V and 5 bases from J, with 18 bases between. Germline values: CDR1 MDHEN, CDR2 SYDVKM. The CDR3 here is CASSLKLGAGRTEAFF. As DNA, the CDR3 is TGTGCCAGCAGTTTAAAACTAGGGGCAGGGCGGACTGAAGCTTTCTTT. Variable domain in full (rest from reference TRBV28 and TRBJ1-1): DVKVTQSSRYLVKRTGEKVFLECVQDMDHENMFWYRQDPGLGLRLIYFSYDVKMKEKGDIPEGYSVSREKKERFSLILESASTNQTSMYLCASSLKLGAGRTEAFFGQGTRLTVV.

The chain uses TRBV28 and TRBJ1-1; D is undetermined. The V end was cut by 8 bases, the J end by 0 bases, with 16 bases between. Per the germline V gene, CDR1 is MDHEN and CDR2 is SYDVKM. The length of the CDR3 is 15 residues. The CDR3 DNA reads as TGTGCCAGCCGTGGCGCCGGAGGGATGAACACTGAAGCTTTCTTT. The encoded protein is CASRGAGGMNTEAFF.